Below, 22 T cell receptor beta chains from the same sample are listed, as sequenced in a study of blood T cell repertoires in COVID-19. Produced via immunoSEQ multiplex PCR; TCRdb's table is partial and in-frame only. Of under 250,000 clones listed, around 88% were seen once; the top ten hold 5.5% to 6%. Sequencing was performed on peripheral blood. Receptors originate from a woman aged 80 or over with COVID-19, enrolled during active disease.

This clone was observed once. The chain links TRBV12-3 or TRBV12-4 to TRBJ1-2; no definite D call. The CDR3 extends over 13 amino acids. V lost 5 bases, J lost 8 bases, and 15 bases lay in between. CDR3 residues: CASSPPTRGGYTF. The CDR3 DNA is TGTGCCAGCAGTCCCCCGACTAGAGGGGGCTACACCTTC.

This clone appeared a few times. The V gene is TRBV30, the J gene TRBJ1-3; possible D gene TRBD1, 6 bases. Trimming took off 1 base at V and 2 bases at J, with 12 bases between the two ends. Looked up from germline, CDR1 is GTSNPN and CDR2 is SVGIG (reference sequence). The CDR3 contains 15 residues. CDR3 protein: CAWSGDRTAGNTIYF. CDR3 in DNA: TGTGCCTGGAGTGGGGATAGGACAGCTGGAAACACCATATATTTT.

DNA for the CDR3: TGTGCCAGCAGTGAAGTAAGGGCGGGGGAAAAACTGTTTTTT. As protein: CASSEVRAGEKLFF. This chain joins TRBV2 and TRBJ1-4; D is unclear. CDR3 length equals 14 residues. V was cut by 1 base and J by 8 bases, with 11 bases left in between. Germline-derived CDR1 and CDR2 are SNHLY and FYNNEI.

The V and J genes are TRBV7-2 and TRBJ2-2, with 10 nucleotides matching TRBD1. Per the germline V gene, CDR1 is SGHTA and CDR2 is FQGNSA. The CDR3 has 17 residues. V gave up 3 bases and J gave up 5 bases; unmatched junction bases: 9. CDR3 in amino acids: CASSLDRGTGGTGELFF. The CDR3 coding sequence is TGTGCCAGCAGCTTGGACAGGGGGACAGGAGGGACCGGGGAGCTGTTTTTT.

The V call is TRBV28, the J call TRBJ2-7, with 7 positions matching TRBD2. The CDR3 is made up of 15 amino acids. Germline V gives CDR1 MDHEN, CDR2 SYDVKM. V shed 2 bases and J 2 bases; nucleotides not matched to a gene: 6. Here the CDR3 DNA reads TGTGCCAGCAGTTTAAAGGGGCGGGGGACCTACGAGCAGTACTTC. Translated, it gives CASSLKGRGTYEQYF.

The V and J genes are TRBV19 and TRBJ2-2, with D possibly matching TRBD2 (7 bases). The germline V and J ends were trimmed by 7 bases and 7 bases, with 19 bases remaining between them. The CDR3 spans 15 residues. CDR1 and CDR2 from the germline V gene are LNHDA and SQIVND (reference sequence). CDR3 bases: TGTGCCAGTACCCTATCGGGGGGCCGGGGCGGGGAGCTGTTTTTT. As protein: CASTLSGGRGGELFF. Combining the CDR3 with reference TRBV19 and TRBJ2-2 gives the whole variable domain DGGITQSPKYLFRKEGQNVTLSCEQNLNHDAMYWYRQDPGQGLRLIYYSQIVNDFQKGDIAEGYSVSREKKESFPLTVTSAQKNPTAFYLCASTLSGGRGGELFFGEGSRLTVL.

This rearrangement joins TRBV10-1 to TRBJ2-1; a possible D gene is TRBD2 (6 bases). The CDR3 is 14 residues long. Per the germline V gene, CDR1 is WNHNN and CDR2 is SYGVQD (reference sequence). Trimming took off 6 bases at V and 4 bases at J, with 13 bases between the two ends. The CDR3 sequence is CASSRGTTYNEQFF. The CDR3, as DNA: TGCGCCAGCAGCCGGGGGACCACGTACAATGAGCAGTTCTTC.

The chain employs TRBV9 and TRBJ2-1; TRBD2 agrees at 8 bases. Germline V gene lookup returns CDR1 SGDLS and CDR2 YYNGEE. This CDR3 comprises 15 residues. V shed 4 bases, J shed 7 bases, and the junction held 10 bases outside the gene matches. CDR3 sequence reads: CASSPVSGGGNEQFF. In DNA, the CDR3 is TGTGCCAGCAGCCCGGTCAGCGGGGGAGGAAATGAGCAGTTCTTC.

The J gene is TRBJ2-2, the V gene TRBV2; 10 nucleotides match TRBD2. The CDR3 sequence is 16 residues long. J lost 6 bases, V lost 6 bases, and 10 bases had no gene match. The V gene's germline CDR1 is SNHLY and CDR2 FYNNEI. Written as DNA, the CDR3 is TGTGCCAGCAGCCTCAACAGCGGGGGGGGCCCCGGGGAGCTGTTTTTT. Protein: CASSLNSGGGPGELFF. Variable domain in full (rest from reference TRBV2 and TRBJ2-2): EPEVTQTPSHQVTQMGQEVILRCVPISNHLYFYWYRQILGQKVEFLVSFYNNEISEKSEIFDDQFSVERPDGSNFTLKIRSTKLEDSAMYFCASSLNSGGGPGELFFGEGSRLTVL.

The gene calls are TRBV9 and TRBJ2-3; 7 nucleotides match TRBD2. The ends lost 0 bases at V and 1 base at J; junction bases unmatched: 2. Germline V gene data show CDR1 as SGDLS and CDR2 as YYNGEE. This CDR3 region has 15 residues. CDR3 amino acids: CASSVVGGGTDTQYF. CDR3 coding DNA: TGTGCCAGCAGCGTAGTGGGGGGGGGCACAGATACGCAGTATTTT.

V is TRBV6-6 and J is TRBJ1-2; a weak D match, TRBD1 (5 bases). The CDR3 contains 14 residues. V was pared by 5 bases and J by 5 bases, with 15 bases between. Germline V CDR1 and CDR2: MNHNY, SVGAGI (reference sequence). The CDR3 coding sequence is TGTGCCAGCAGTACGGACGCAGGGAGGTATGGCTACACCTTC. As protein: CASSTDAGRYGYTF.

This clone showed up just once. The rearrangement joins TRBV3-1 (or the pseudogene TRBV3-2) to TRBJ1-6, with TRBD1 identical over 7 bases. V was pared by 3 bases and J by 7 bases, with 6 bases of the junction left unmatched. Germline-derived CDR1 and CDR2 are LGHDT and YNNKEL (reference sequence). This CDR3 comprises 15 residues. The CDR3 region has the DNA TGTGCCAGCAGCCACTCGACAGGGAGAAATTCACCCCTCCACTTT. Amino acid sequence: CASSHSTGRNSPLHF.

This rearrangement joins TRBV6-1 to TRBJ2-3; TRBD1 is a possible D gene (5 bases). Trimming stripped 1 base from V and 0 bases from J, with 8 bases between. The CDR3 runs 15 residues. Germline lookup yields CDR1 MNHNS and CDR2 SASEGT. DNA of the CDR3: TGTGCCAGCAGTGAAGGGGGCTTTAGCACAGATACGCAGTATTTT. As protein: CASSEGGFSTDTQYF.

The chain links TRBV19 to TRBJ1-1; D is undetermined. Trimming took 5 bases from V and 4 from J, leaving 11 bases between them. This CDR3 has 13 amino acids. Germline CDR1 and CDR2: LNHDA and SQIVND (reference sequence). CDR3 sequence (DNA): TGTGCCAGTAGTTCACTTCCGGGCACTGAAGCTTTCTTT. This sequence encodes CASSSLPGTEAFF.

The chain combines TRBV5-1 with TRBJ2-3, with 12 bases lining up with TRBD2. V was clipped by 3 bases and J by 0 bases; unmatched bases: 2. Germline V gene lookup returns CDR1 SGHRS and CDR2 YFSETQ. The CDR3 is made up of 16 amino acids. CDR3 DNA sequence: TGCGCCAGCAGCTCGACTAGCGGGAGAAGCACAGATACGCAGTATTTT. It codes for CASSSTSGRSTDTQYF.

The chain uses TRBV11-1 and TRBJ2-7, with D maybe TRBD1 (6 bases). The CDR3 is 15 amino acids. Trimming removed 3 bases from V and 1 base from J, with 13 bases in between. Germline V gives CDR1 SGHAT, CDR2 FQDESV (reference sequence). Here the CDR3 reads CASSLQGMGSYEQYF. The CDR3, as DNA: TGTGCCAGCAGCTTGCAGGGGATGGGGTCCTACGAGCAGTACTTC.

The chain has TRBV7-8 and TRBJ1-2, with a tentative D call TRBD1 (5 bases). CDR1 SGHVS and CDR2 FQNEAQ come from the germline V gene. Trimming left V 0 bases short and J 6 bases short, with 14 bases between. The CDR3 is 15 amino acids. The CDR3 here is CASSLAGEVRNGYTF. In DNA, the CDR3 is TGTGCCAGCAGCTTAGCAGGGGAGGTTAGGAATGGCTACACCTTC. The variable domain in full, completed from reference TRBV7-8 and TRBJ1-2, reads GAGVSQSPRYKVAKRGQDVALRCDPISGHVSLFWYQQALGQGPEFLTYFQNEAQLDKSGLPSDRFFAERPEGSVSTLKIQRTQQEDSAVYLCASSLAGEVRNGYTFGSGTRLTVV.

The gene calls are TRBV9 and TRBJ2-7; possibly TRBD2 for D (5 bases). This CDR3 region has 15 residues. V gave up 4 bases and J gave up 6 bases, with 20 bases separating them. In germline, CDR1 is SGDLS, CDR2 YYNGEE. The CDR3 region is CASSPDGRGVTEQYF. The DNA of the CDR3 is TGTGCCAGCAGCCCTGACGGACGGGGAGTTACCGAGCAGTACTTC.

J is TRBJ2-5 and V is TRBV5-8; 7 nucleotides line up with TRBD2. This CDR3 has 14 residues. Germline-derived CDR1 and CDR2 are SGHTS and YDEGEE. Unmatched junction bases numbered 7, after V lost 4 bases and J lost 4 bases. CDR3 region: CASSHTSDSETQYF. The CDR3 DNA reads TGTGCCAGCAGCCACACTAGCGATTCAGAGACCCAGTACTTC.

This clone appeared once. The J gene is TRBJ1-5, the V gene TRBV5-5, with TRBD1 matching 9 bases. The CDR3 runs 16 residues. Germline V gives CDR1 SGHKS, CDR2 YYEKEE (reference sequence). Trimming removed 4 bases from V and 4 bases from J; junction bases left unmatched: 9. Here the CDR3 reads CASSGDLGQGNQPQHF. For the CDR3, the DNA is TGTGCCAGCAGCGGGGACCTTGGACAGGGGAATCAGCCCCAGCATTTT.

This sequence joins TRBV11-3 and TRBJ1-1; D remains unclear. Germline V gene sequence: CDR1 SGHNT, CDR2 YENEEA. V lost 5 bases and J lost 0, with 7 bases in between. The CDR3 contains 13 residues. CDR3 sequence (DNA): TGTGCCAGCAGCATACAGATGAACACTGAAGCTTTCTTT. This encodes CASSIQMNTEAFF.

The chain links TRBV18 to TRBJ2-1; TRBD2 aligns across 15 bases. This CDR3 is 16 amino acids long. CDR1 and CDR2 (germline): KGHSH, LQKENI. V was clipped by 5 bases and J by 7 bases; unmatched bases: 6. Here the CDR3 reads CASSGSGLAGGNEQFF. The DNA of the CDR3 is TGTGCCAGCTCAGGGTCCGGACTAGCGGGGGGGAATGAGCAGTTCTTC. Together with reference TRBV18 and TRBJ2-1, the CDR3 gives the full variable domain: NAGVMQNPRHLVRRRGQEARLRCSPMKGHSHVYWYRQLPEEGLKFMVYLQKENIIDESGMPKERFSAEFPKEGPSILRIQQVVRGDSAAYFCASSGSGLAGGNEQFFGPGTRLTVL.